The sequence of this TCR beta chain was determined in a study of radiotherapy plus CTLA-4 blockade in lung cancer. For the study at large: Of all patients, approximately 19% responded objectively and approximately 31% showed disease control. The study, taken as a whole, reports: Clones of tumor-derived TCRs expanded in blood after radiotherapy plus ipilimumab. Early blood T cell clone dynamics, with interferon-beta, were reported to best predict response.

Only in-frame clones appear in the TCRdb table, and some are missing; sequencing was by immunoSEQ multiplex PCR. In the table there are about 59,000 clones, roughly 76% of which are singletons. A note on this clone: Its antigen is undetermined.

From germline, CDR1 is KGHSH and CDR2 LQKENI. The CDR3 is 16 residues long. The V gene lost 4 bases and the J gene lost 3 bases, with 16 bases spanning the gap. The V gene is TRBV18, the J gene TRBJ1-5; the D gene is possibly TRBD1 (6 bases). The source of this sequence is a human donor with non-small cell lung cancer whose response to radiotherapy plus ipilimumab could not be evaluated. The sequenced sample was peripheral blood, obtained from a patient treated with radiotherapy plus ipilimumab. The CDR3 sequence is CASSQGGASLNQPQHF. For the CDR3, the DNA is TGTGCCAGCTCACAAGGGGGGGCTTCCCTCAATCAGCCCCAGCATTTT.